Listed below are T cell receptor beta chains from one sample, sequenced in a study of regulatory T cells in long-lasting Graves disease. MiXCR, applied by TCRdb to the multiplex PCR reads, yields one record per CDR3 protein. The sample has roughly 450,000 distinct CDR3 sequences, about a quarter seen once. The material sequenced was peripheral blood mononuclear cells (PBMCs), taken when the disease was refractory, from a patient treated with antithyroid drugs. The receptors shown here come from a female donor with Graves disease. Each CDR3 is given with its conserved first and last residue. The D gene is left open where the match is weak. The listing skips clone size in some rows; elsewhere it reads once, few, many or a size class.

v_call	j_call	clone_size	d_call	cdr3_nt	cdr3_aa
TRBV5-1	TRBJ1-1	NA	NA	TGCGCCAGCAGCGTGACAATGAACACTGAAGCTTTCTTT	CASSVTMNTEAFF
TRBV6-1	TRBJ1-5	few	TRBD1	TGTGCCAGCAGTCTTCAGACCGGGACAGGGAACAATCAGCCCCAGCATTTT	CASSLQTGTGNNQPQHF
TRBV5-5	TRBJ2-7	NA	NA	TGTGCCAGCAGCTCACGGGGCCACTACGAGCAGTACTTC	CASSSRGHYEQYF
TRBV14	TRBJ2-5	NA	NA	TGTGCCAGCAGCCAGACCGTCGCCCAGTACTTC	CASSQTVAQYF
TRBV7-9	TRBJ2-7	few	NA	TGTGCCAGCAGCTCAAATCCAGGGGACGAGCAGTACTTC	CASSSNPGDEQYF
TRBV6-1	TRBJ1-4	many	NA	TGTGCCAGCAGGGGTGGACAGCATAATGAAAAACTGTTTTTT	CASRGGQHNEKLFF
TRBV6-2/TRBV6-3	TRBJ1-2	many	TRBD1	TGTGCCAGCAGTTACGCTAGAGGGGGCCGGAGTACGATCTATGGCTACACCTTC	CASSYARGGRSTIYGYTF
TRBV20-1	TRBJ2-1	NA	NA	TGCAGTGCTAGGGCGACTAGTTACAATGAGCAGTTCTTC	CSARATSYNEQFF
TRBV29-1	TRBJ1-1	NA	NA	TGCAGCGTTGATGAGCTACAGGGACCCACTGAAGCTTTCTTT	CSVDELQGPTEAFF
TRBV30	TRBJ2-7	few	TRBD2	TGTGCCTGGAGTGTACTTGGGGGGGCCTACGAGCAGTACTTC	CAWSVLGGAYEQYF
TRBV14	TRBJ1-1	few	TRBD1	TGTGCCAGCAGCCGCAAGGACAGGGGGAACATGAACACTGAAGCTTTCTTT	CASSRKDRGNMNTEAFF
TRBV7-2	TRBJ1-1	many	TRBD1	TGTGCCAGCAGCGTCCAGACAGGGAGGGACACTGAAGCTTTCTTT	CASSVQTGRDTEAFF
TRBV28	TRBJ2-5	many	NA	TGTGCCAGCAGTTTGCCCGGAGCAGGGGAAGAGACCCAGTACTTC	CASSLPGAGEETQYF
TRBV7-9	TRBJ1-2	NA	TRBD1	TGTGCCAGCAGCCCACAGGGGCCACCTAACTATGGCTACACCTTC	CASSPQGPPNYGYTF
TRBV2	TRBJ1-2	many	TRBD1	TGTGCCAGCAGCGCGGGACAGGGCTCTAACTATGGCTACACCTTC	CASSAGQGSNYGYTF
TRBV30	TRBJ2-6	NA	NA	TGTGCCTGGAGTATCTGGGGCTCTGGGGCCAACGTCCTGACTTTC	CAWSIWGSGANVLTF
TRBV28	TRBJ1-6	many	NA	TGTGCCAGCAGTTTCGACCGGGCGGGTTTGTCACCCCTCCACTTT	CASSFDRAGLSPLHF
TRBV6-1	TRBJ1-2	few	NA	TGTGCCAGCAAGACAGGCCCTAACTATGGCTACACCTTC	CASKTGPNYGYTF
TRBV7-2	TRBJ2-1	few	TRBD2	TGTGCCAGCAGCCCGGGACTAGCGGGAGGCAATGAGCAGTTCTTC	CASSPGLAGGNEQFF
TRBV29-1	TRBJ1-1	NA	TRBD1	TGCAGCGCCGGACAGGGGAAAGCTTTCTTT	CSAGQGKAFF
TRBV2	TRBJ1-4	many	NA	TGTGCCAGCAGTGAAAGGGTAACTAATGAAAAACTGTTTTTT	CASSERVTNEKLFF
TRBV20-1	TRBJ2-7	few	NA	TGCAGTGTCGGAGGGTTGGGGGGCGCCTCCTACGAGCAGTACTTC	CSVGGLGGASYEQYF
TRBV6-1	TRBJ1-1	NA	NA	TGTGCCAGCAGGACGGGACCGATGAACACTGAAGCTTTCTTT	CASRTGPMNTEAFF
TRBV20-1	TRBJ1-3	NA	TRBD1	TGCAGTGCTAGAGTTTCCGGGACAGGGAGCTCTGGAAACACCATATATTTT	CSARVSGTGSSGNTIYF
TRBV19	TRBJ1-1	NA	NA	TGTGCCAGTAGTACCAGGAGAAACACTGAAGCTTTCTTT	CASSTRRNTEAFF
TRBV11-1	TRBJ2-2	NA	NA	TGTGCCAGCATGTTCACGAGGCCTTTCACGACATACACCGGGGAGCTGTTTTTT	CASMFTRPFTTYTGELFF
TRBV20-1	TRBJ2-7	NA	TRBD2	TGCAGTGCCGGTGGACTAGCGGGATCCTACGAGCAGTACTTC	CSAGGLAGSYEQYF
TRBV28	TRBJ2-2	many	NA	TGTGCCAGCAGTTTCTGGGCCAAAAACACCGGGGAGCTGTTTTTT	CASSFWAKNTGELFF
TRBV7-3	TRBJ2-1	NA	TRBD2	TGTGCCAGCAGCTCGGGACTAGTAAGTTTGTCCGAACAGTTCTTC	CASSSGLVSLSEQFF
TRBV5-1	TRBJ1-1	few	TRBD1	TGCGCCAGCAGCTCTTCACAGGGGAAAACTGAAGCTTTCTTT	CASSSSQGKTEAFF
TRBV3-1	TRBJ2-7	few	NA	TGTGCCAGCAGCCAAGTATGGTACGAGCAGTACTTC	CASSQVWYEQYF
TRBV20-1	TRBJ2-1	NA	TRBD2	TGCAGTGCTGAGGGACTAGCGTCCTACAATGAGCAGTTCTTC	CSAEGLASYNEQFF
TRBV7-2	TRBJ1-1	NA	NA	TGTGCCAGCAGCTTGGGCCGAGCAGGCACTGGAGCTTTCTTT	CASSLGRAGTGAFF